The 20 T cell receptor beta chains listed next were all sequenced from one sample in a study of early T cells in non-severe SARS-CoV-2 infection. TCRdb re-called the 5' RACE reads with MiXCR, one entry per CDR3 protein. This sample has 20,000 to 30,000 distinct CDR3 sequences, with about 4.5% found just once. The source material was whole blood. The receptors stem from an adult who was a healthcare worker with PCR-confirmed SARS-CoV-2 infection or an uninfected control (not recorded which).

The table lists this clonotype with many counts. The V call is TRBV20-1, the J call TRBJ1-5; D unresolved. The CDR3 is 12 amino acids. Germline assignment: CDR1 DFQATT and CDR2 SNEGSKA (reference sequence). Trimming stripped 5 bases from V and 2 bases from J, with 7 bases between. The DNA for the CDR3 is TGCAGTGCTCCTTCTGGCAATCAGCCCCAGCATTTT. Translating gives CSAPSGNQPQHF.

Ten or more counts support this clonotype. CDR3 protein: CASSLGGFDAFF. The CDR3 DNA reads as TGTGCCAGCAGCTTAGGGGGATTTGATGCTTTCTTT. The chain joins TRBV7-8 to TRBJ1-1; D gene unclear. The CDR3 has 12 residues. Looked up from germline, CDR1 is SGHVS and CDR2 is FQNEAQ. Trimming shortened V by 1 base and J by 11 bases, and 11 bases separated the two germline ends.

This chain connects TRBV7-3 to TRBJ1-1; 7 bases map to TRBD1. Trimming at V came to 0 bases and at J to 0 bases, leaving 4 bases not matched to a gene. The CDR3 spans 16 residues. CDR1 is SGHTA and CDR2 is FQGTGA in the germline V gene. The CDR3 loop is CASSLTGTAMNTEAFF. The CDR3, as DNA: TGTGCCAGCAGCTTAACGGGGACAGCGATGAACACTGAAGCTTTCTTT.

This clonotype was seen many times. V usage is TRBV7-8 and J usage is TRBJ2-6; D gene uncertain. The V gene's germline CDR1 is SGHVS and CDR2 FQNEAQ. The CDR3 runs to 13 residues. Trimming stripped 7 bases from V and 2 bases from J, with 6 bases between. Here the CDR3 reads CASMVAGANVLTF. In DNA form, the CDR3 reads TGTGCCAGCATGGTGGCTGGGGCCAACGTCCTGACTTTC.

This clonotype was counted ten times or more. This sequence joins TRBV7-9 and TRBJ2-7, with D hard to call. The ends were cut back, 1 base at V and 3 bases at J, with 7 bases in the middle. In germline, CDR1 is SEHNR, CDR2 FQNEAQ (reference sequence). CDR3 length equals 13 residues. The CDR3 sequence is CASSLGQYYEQYF. In DNA, the CDR3 is TGTGCCAGCAGCTTAGGGCAGTACTACGAGCAGTACTTC.

This clonotype was observed at least ten times. The rearrangement uses TRBV28 and TRBJ2-7, with no clear D. CDR1 is MDHEN and CDR2 is SYDVKM in the germline V gene. The length of the CDR3 is 11 residues. V lost 5 bases to trimming and J lost 2 bases, with 4 bases between them. The chain's CDR3 is CASSAPYEQYF. Here the CDR3 DNA reads TGTGCCAGCAGTGCGCCCTACGAGCAGTACTTC.

This clonotype was seen ten or more times. V usage is TRBV7-2 and J usage is TRBJ2-5, with D maybe TRBD2 (6 bases). Germline lookup yields CDR1 SGHTA and CDR2 FQGNSA. The CDR3 covers 13 residues. V shed 5 bases and J shed 7 bases, with 14 bases lying between them. The CDR3 nucleotides read TGTGCCAGCAGCCCCGCGGGGATCGGGACCCAGTACTTC. Its protein is CASSPAGIGTQYF.

This clonotype was counted at least ten times. The chain couples TRBV7-2 to TRBJ2-3; 7 bases agree with TRBD2. V was pared by 5 bases and J by 15 bases, with 17 bases of the junction left unmatched. Germline loops: CDR1 SGHTA, CDR2 FQGNSA. CDR3 length: 14 residues. The CDR3 nucleotides are TGTGCCAGCAGCCCTCGCCCCCAAGCGGGGATTACCTATTTT. Its protein is CASSPRPQAGITYF.

The V and J genes are TRBV30 and TRBJ2-3, with D unresolved. Germline CDR1 is GTSNPN and CDR2 is SVGIG (reference sequence). The length of the CDR3 is 14 residues. Trimming stripped 6 bases from V and 2 bases from J, with 15 bases between. CDR3 protein: CACPRASPTDTQYF. The CDR3 nucleotides read TGTGCCTGCCCAAGAGCCAGCCCCACAGATACGCAGTATTTT.

This clonotype was recorded many times. J is TRBJ2-5 and V is TRBV11-2; D remains ambiguous. The CDR3 covers 13 residues. V was trimmed by 1 base and J by 9 bases, leaving 12 bases between them. In germline, CDR1 is SGHAT, CDR2 FQNNGV. The CDR3 bases are TGTGCCAGCAGCTTAGCGGGCAGCCGGGCCCAGTACTTC. Translated: CASSLAGSRAQYF.

This clonotype has a handful of counts. This chain uses TRBV6-2 or TRBV6-3 with TRBJ1-5; possibly TRBD1 for D (6 bases). The CDR3 runs to 16 residues. V gave up 2 bases and J gave up 3 bases, with 14 bases separating them. Germline V gives CDR1 MNHEY, CDR2 SVGEGT. CDR3 DNA sequence: TGTGCCAGCAGTTACGCTTTCCGGACAGACAATCAGCCCCAGCATTTT. It encodes CASSYAFRTDNQPQHF.

This clonotype was recorded many times. The J gene is TRBJ2-5, the V gene TRBV28; 7 bases are shared with TRBD1. Germline assignment: CDR1 MDHEN and CDR2 SYDVKM. The CDR3 contains 15 residues. Trimming at V came to 6 bases and at J to 4 bases, leaving 11 bases not matched to a gene. In DNA, the CDR3 is TGTGCCAGCAGCTCAGGGGGACCCATGAGAGAGACCCAGTACTTC. It encodes CASSSGGPMRETQYF. The full variable domain, its missing parts supplied by reference TRBV28 and TRBJ2-5, is DVKVTQSSRYLVKRTGEKVFLECVQDMDHENMFWYRQDPGLGLRLIYFSYDVKMKEKGDIPEGYSVSREKKERFSLILESASTNQTSMYLCASSSGGPMRETQYFGPGTRLLVL.

Relative to its sample, this clonotype is medium-sized. V and J are TRBV10-2 and TRBJ2-7; D is unresolved. CDR3 size: 15 residues. The germline V gene encodes CDR1 WSHSY and CDR2 SAAADI. The V end was cut by 5 bases, the J end by 2 bases, with 16 bases between. CDR3 nucleotides: TGCGCCAGCAGTCTACAGACAATAGCCCCCTACGAGCAGTACTTC. Its translation is CASSLQTIAPYEQYF.

Ten or more counts support this clonotype. The gene calls are TRBV14 and TRBJ2-7; D may be TRBD2 (5 bases). V was pared by 4 bases and J by 2 bases, with 12 bases between. Germline loops: CDR1 SGHDN, CDR2 FVKESK. The length of the CDR3 is 14 residues. The CDR3 nucleotides are TGTGCCAGCAGCCGCCGGGAATTCACCTACGAGCAGTACTTC. It encodes CASSRREFTYEQYF.

This clonotype has ten or more counts. V usage is TRBV12-3 or TRBV12-4 and J usage is TRBJ2-6; the D is unclear. V lost 3 bases and J lost 1, with 7 bases in between. The CDR3 runs to 15 residues. Here the CDR3 reads CASSLVASGANVLTF. CDR3 sequence (DNA): TGTGCCAGCAGTTTGGTAGCATCTGGGGCCAACGTCCTGACTTTC.

In this sample, this clonotype turned up many times. This rearrangement joins TRBV7-6 to TRBJ1-2; D gene uncertain. Trimming took 5 bases from V and 8 from J, leaving 12 bases between them. The CDR3 loop spans 12 amino acids. CDR1 and CDR2 from the germline V gene are SGHVS and FNYEAQ. Written as DNA, the CDR3 is TGTGCCAGCAGCCCCAACGACGCGGGCTACACCTTC. It codes for CASSPNDAGYTF.

This clonotype was recorded at least ten times. At one of its ends the junction is not consistent with the germline gene, which may arise from a read error. CDR3 amino acids: CASSPPGLSTGAFF. CDR3 bases: TGTGCCAGCTCACCACCGGGACTTTCCACTGGAGCTTTCTTT. V usage is TRBV18 and J usage is TRBJ1-1; tentative D call: TRBD1 (5 bases). Germline V lookup: CDR1 KGHSH, CDR2 LQKENI. This CDR3 is 14 amino acids long.

This clonotype turned up a few times. The J gene is TRBJ2-4, the V gene TRBV5-6, with D possibly TRBD1 on 6 matching bases. CDR3 length: 15 amino acids. Germline CDR1 reads SGHDT; CDR2 reads YYEEEE. V lost 4 bases, J lost 0 bases, and 11 bases lay in between. Here the CDR3 DNA reads TGTGCCAGCAGCCCAGGGACACAAGCCAAAAACATTCAGTACTTC. Translating gives CASSPGTQAKNIQYF.

This clonotype appeared many times. J is TRBJ2-3 and V is TRBV5-6; tentative D call: TRBD2 (5 bases). Trimming shortened V by 4 bases and J by 2 bases, and 11 bases separated the two germline ends. CDR3 length: 14 amino acids. Germline V lookup: CDR1 SGHDT, CDR2 YYEEEE. This CDR3 is CASSPWTFTDTQYF. For the CDR3, the DNA is TGTGCCAGCAGCCCTTGGACTTTCACAGATACGCAGTATTTT.

In its sample, this clonotype was seen many times. This chain joins TRBV6-5 and TRBJ2-7; possibly TRBD2 for D (5 bases). Trimming pared 0 bases from V and 7 bases from J, leaving 10 bases between. The length of the CDR3 is 13 residues. Germline V CDR1 and CDR2: MNHEY, SVGAGI. Written as DNA, the CDR3 is TGTGCCAGCAGTTACTCGGGTCGGGGTGAGCAGTACTTC. Translated: CASSYSGRGEQYF.